The 8 T cell receptor beta chains listed next were all sequenced from one sample in a study of beta chain features in type 1 diabetes. The isolated RNA, all of it, was reverse transcribed, so expressed TCRB transcripts were what got sequenced. Data came from immunoSEQ multiplex PCR; TCRdb stores just in-frame clones and leaves some out. The repertoire holds hundreds of thousands of clones, with roughly 13% as singletons. The specimen was naive CD4+ T cells from blood. The receptor source for this set is a woman in her 40s in good health.

J is TRBJ1-6 and V is TRBV9, with D perhaps matching TRBD1 (6 bases). Deletions cut 5 bases from V and 7 bases from J, with 19 bases between. This CDR3 contains 16 residues. Germline CDR1 SGDLS, CDR2 YYNGEE. CDR3 protein: CASSRNRGGANSPLHF. The CDR3 region has the DNA TGTGCCAGCAGTCGTAACCGGGGGGGGGCCAATTCACCCCTCCACTTT.

This clone occurred a few times. The CDR3 loop reads CASSVLDSGRETQYF. The CDR3, as DNA: TGTGCCAGCAGTGTGCTGGACAGTGGGCGGGAGACCCAGTACTTC. V usage is TRBV25-1 and J usage is TRBJ2-5; tentatively, D is TRBD1 (6 bases). Trimming took 4 bases from V and 5 from J, leaving 17 bases between them. The CDR3 is 15 residues long. The V gene's germline CDR1 is MGHDK and CDR2 SYGVNS. Filled out from reference TRBV25-1 and TRBJ2-5, the complete variable domain reads EADIYQTPRYLVIGTGKKITLECSQTMGHDKMYWYQQDPGMELHLIHYSYGVNSTEKGDLSSESTVSRIRTEHFPLTLESARPSHTSQYLCASSVLDSGRETQYFGPGTRLLVL.

Comment on this clone: As the CDR3 is not closed by the conserved phenylalanine or tryptophan, this likely results from a read error. The chain employs TRBV19 and TRBJ2-6; tentative D call: TRBD1 (7 bases). The CDR3 has 17 residues. In germline, CDR1 is LNHDA, CDR2 SQIVND (reference sequence). The germline V and J ends were trimmed by 4 bases and 2 bases, with 15 bases remaining between them. Written as DNA, the CDR3 is TGTGCCAGTAGTAGACGACAGGGCGGGACTGGGGCCAACGTCCTGACTTCC. As protein: CASSRRQGGTGANVLTS.

This chain uses TRBV20-1 with TRBJ2-1, with D possibly matching TRBD2 (6 bases). The germline gives CDR1 DFQATT, CDR2 SNEGSKA (reference sequence). This CDR3 contains 11 residues. Between the trimmed V and J ends, which lost 7 bases and 10 bases, there was a span of 14 bases. CDR3 DNA: TGCAGTGGAACCCCCGGGGGAGAGCAGTTCTTC. Residues: CSGTPGGEQFF.

This clone was detected a few times. V is TRBV5-4 and J is TRBJ2-1; 7 bases map to TRBD1. Per the germline V gene, CDR1 is SGHNT and CDR2 is YYREEE (reference sequence). There are 17 residues in the CDR3. The trim removed 6 bases at V and 9 bases at J, leaving 21 bases unmatched. The CDR3 nucleotides are TGTGCCAGCACCCGGGACGGGGAACCTCGTCCAGGGGGTGAGCAGTTCTTC. This translates into CASTRDGEPRPGGEQFF.

This clone appeared many times. The chain has TRBV29-1 and TRBJ2-7; possible D gene TRBD2, 5 bases. V was clipped by 6 bases and J by 7 bases, with 13 bases between them. This CDR3 is built from 11 residues. The germline CDR1 and CDR2 sequences are SQVTM and ANQGSEA. The CDR3 region is CSVDITGEQYF. CDR3 DNA sequence: TGCAGCGTGGATATTACGGGGGAGCAGTACTTC.

This clone was seen a handful of times. The V call is TRBV5-4, the J call TRBJ2-6, with a weak D call TRBD2 (5 bases). This CDR3 has 15 residues. Per germline, CDR1 SGHNT and CDR2 YYREEE (reference sequence). Trimming took 4 bases from V and 1 from J, leaving 9 bases between them. This chain's CDR3 is CASSPSGSGANVLTF. For the CDR3, the DNA is TGTGCCAGCAGCCCCAGCGGATCTGGGGCCAACGTCCTGACTTTC.

As for this clone: Other nucleotide sequences from this sample produce the same CDR3. The gene calls are TRBV6-1 and TRBJ2-1; 9 bases fit TRBD1. Trimming at V came to 6 bases and at J to 4 bases, leaving 7 bases not matched to a gene. Germline V gene data show CDR1 as MNHNS and CDR2 as SASEGT. This CDR3 spans 15 amino acids. The CDR3 region has the DNA TGTGCCAGCAGCCTCCGGGACAGGGTATACAATGAGCAGTTCTTC. Its protein product is CASSLRDRVYNEQFF.